Listed here is a single TCR beta chain. Its specificity is not known. The data originate from a study of blood T cells in healthy people across ages. As for the study in general: The capture of about one barcoded beta molecule per two T cells was achieved by template switching. Study outcomes and limitations: In the absence of known donor CMV status, changes in expanded clonotypes were possibly confounded.

Germline CDR1 MDHEN, CDR2 SYDVKM. The length of the CDR3 is 14 residues. The V gene lost 4 bases and the J gene lost 1 base, with 11 bases spanning the gap. It was with a sample-barcoded 5' primer and a J-beta primer mix that a second PCR of roughly 7 to 12 cycles was run. Sequencing yielded, for each sample, at least 3 million paired-end reads carrying CDR3. TCRdb reprocessed the 5' RACE reads via MiXCR and lists one record per CDR3 protein. The repertoire has approximately 1,000,000 distinct CDR3 sequences, more than 40% of them found once; the top ten carry 18%. The receptor was isolated from a woman aged 60-70 years in good health. Source material: blood. This chain connects TRBV28 to TRBJ2-7, with no clear D. The CDR3 loop is CASSSEDVSYEQYF. The CDR3 DNA is TGTGCCAGCAGTTCCGAGGACGTGTCCTACGAGCAGTACTTC.